The 7 T cell receptor beta chains below were found in one sample sequenced in a study of T cells after posttransplantation cyclophosphamide. Busulfan-fludarabine conditioning, marrow transplant, and cyclophosphamide on days +3 and +4 were administered. The assay was immunoSEQ multiplex PCR, and TCRdb's table has in-frame clones only and misses some. Observed in the sample are about 14,000 clones, none of them singletons. The sample in question was PBMCs, obtained about 1,000 days after allogeneic stem cell transplant with posttransplant cyclophosphamide. These receptors were taken from a female patient between 40 and 50 years old who received an allogeneic stem cell transplant from a related donor, was CMV-positive, and had no GVHD. The graft donor may be the source of some T cells.

J is TRBJ2-3 and V is TRBV4-2, with 10 bases fitting TRBD1. J lost 3 bases, V lost 1 base, and 7 bases had no gene match. Germline V gene data show CDR1 as LGHNA and CDR2 as YNFKEQ. This CDR3 contains 17 residues. CDR3 sequence (DNA): TGTGCCAGCAGCCAAGGGTTGGGACAGGGGATAACAGATACGCAGTATTTT. Translation gives CASSQGLGQGITDTQYF.

The sample holds many counts of this clone. This chain joins TRBV6-5 and TRBJ1-1; maybe TRBD1 (5 bases). The CDR3 is 15 residues long. Trimming shortened V by 0 bases and J by 1 base, and 9 bases separated the two germline ends. The germline gives CDR1 MNHEY, CDR2 SVGAGI. CDR3 nucleotide sequence: TGTGCCAGCAGTTACTCAAGCCAGGGGAACACTGAAGCTTTCTTT. This codes for CASSYSSQGNTEAFF.

The rearrangement uses TRBV5-4 and TRBJ2-6; no reliable D call. V dropped 3 bases and J dropped 0 bases, with 7 bases sitting between them. This CDR3 comprises 15 residues. Germline V gene data show CDR1 as SGHNT and CDR2 as YYREEE (reference sequence). The CDR3 DNA reads TGTGCCAGCAGCTCCCTCAGCTCTGGGGCCAACGTCCTGACTTTC. Translation gives CASSSLSSGANVLTF.

This clone counts as medium-sized (0.01 to 0.1%). V and J are TRBV19 and TRBJ1-1; 11 nucleotides agree with TRBD1. This CDR3 is 13 amino acids long. J gave up 11 bases and V 5 bases, and 7 bases lay outside the gene matches. In germline, CDR1 is LNHDA, CDR2 SQIVND (reference sequence). The chain's CDR3 is CASSFGQGAAAFF. The CDR3 bases are TGTGCCAGTAGTTTCGGACAGGGGGCTGCGGCTTTCTTT. Filled out from reference TRBV19 and TRBJ1-1, the complete variable domain reads DGGITQSPKYLFRKEGQNVTLSCEQNLNHDAMYWYRQDPGQGLRLIYYSQIVNDFQKGDIAEGYSVSREKKESFPLTVTSAQKNPTAFYLCASSFGQGAAAFFGQGTRLTVV.

Ten or more counts support this clone. J is TRBJ2-7 and V is TRBV5-4, with 11 bases matching TRBD2. Germline CDR1 SGHNT, CDR2 YYREEE (reference sequence). CDR3 size: 14 residues. The V segment lost 4 bases and the J segment 5 bases; nucleotides outside the gene matches: 5. The CDR3 loop reads CASSTTSGVNEQYF. CDR3 coding DNA: TGTGCCAGCAGCACGACTAGCGGGGTAAACGAGCAGTACTTC.

This clone turned up a few times. Additional DNA sequences in this sample encode the identical CDR3. The CDR3 here is CASFFKQGTAYEQYF. In nucleotides, the CDR3 is TGTGCCAGCTTTTTCAAGCAGGGGACGGCATACGAGCAGTACTTC. The chain has TRBV9 and TRBJ2-7, with D perhaps TRBD1 (6 bases). The V gene's germline CDR1 is SGDLS and CDR2 YYNGEE. V was pared by 7 bases and J by 4 bases, with 21 bases between. CDR3 length: 15 residues.

The V and J genes are TRBV19 and TRBJ1-1, with a possible D match to TRBD1 (5 bases). The germline CDR1 and CDR2 sequences are LNHDA and SQIVND (reference sequence). The CDR3 spans 14 residues. The V end was cut by 6 bases, the J end by 8 bases, with 19 bases between. CDR3 sequence: CASSLGGDAREAFF. CDR3 sequence (DNA): TGTGCCAGTAGCCTTGGGGGGGACGCCAGGGAAGCTTTCTTT.